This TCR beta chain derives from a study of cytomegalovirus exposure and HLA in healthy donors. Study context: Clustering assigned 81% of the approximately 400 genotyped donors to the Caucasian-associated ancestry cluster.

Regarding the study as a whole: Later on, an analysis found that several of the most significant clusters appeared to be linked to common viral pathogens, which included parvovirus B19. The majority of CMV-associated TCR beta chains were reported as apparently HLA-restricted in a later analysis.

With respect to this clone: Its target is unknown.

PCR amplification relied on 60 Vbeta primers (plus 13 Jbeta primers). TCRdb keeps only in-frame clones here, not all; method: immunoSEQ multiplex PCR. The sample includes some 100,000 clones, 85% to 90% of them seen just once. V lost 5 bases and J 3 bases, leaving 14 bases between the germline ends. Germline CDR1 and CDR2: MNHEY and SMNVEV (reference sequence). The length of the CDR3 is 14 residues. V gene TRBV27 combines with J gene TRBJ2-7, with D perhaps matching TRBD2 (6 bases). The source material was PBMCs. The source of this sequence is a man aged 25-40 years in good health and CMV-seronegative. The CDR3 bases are TGTGCCAGCAGTGAGACTAGTCTAAACTACGAGCAGTACTTC. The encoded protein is CASSETSLNYEQYF.